This passage covers 18 T cell receptor beta chains from one sample sequenced in a study of shared clonotypes between healthy human individuals. Some clones are missing from TCRdb's copy, which holds only in-frame ones; the method was immunoSEQ multiplex PCR. Of about 120,000 clones listed, about 70% are singletons. The sequenced sample consisted of memory CD8+ T cells sorted from blood. Regarding subset: CD45RO+ cells pooled with CCR7-negative TemRA cells. All receptors derive from a woman in her 30s in good health.

The CDR3 region has the DNA TGTGCCAGCAGCTTAGTGGGAGGGCTAGCGGCAACTAATGAAAAACTGTTTTTT. Its protein is CASSLVGGLAATNEKLFF. J is TRBJ1-4 and V is TRBV7-9; D uncertain. Trimming cost V 1 base and J 0 bases, with 15 bases left between them. From germline, CDR1 is SEHNR and CDR2 FQNEAQ (reference sequence). The CDR3 has 18 residues.

This chain uses TRBV27 with TRBJ2-6, with D uncertain. The CDR3 is made up of 15 amino acids. The germline V gene encodes CDR1 MNHEY and CDR2 SMNVEV (reference sequence). V was shortened by 5 bases and J by 2 bases, with 10 bases between the two germline ends. The CDR3: CASSRRGTGANVLTF. DNA for the CDR3: TGTGCCAGCAGTAGGAGAGGAACTGGGGCCAACGTCCTGACTTTC.

The chain is built from TRBV5-6 and TRBJ2-1; 10 nucleotides line up with TRBD2. Unmatched junction bases numbered 2, after V lost 2 bases and J lost 0 bases. In germline, CDR1 is SGHDT, CDR2 YYEEEE. The CDR3 covers 16 residues. Here the CDR3 DNA reads TGTGCCAGCAGCTTAACTAGCGGGGTCTCCTACAATGAGCAGTTCTTC. Protein sequence: CASSLTSGVSYNEQFF.

V usage is TRBV7-8 and J usage is TRBJ1-5; D not certain. V was pared by 5 bases and J by 6 bases, with 14 bases between. This CDR3 is built from 14 residues. Germline CDR1 reads SGHVS; CDR2 reads FQNEAQ. This chain's CDR3 is CASSLSRFRQPQHF. In nucleotides, the CDR3 is TGTGCCAGCAGCCTCAGTAGGTTTCGTCAGCCCCAGCATTTT.

This sequence joins TRBV15 and TRBJ2-7; no clear D. Germline assignment: CDR1 LNHNV and CDR2 YYDKDF (reference sequence). V was pared by 0 bases and J by 6 bases, with 15 bases between. This CDR3 contains 15 residues. Here the CDR3 reads CATSRDRIKNGEQYF. CDR3 nucleotides: TGTGCCACCAGCAGAGATCGTATCAAAAATGGCGAGCAGTACTTC.

This clone is medium-sized. The chain carries TRBV7-9 and TRBJ1-3; TRBD1 matches at 8 bases. The CDR3 has 19 residues. Germline lookup yields CDR1 SEHNR and CDR2 FQNEAQ (reference sequence). V dropped 5 bases and J dropped 2; count of bases not matched to a gene: 17. CDR3 residues: CASSLKTGAILTTGNTIYF. The CDR3 bases are TGTGCCAGCAGCCTAAAGACAGGGGCCATCTTAACAACTGGAAACACCATATATTTT.

The V and J genes are TRBV13 and TRBJ1-2; no reliable D call. The CDR3 consists of 14 residues. Germline assignment: CDR1 PRHDT and CDR2 FYEKMQ (reference sequence). V gave up 7 bases and J gave up 3 bases, with 15 bases separating them. The CDR3 coding sequence is TGTGCCAGCACCAAGGACGAGGAATACTATGGCTACACCTTC. Its protein product is CASTKDEEYYGYTF.

This clone was recorded once. The chain is built from TRBV6-6 and TRBJ1-5; a possible D gene is TRBD1 (5 bases). V shed 5 bases and J shed 9 bases, with 11 bases lying between them. The CDR3 is 12 amino acids. CDR1 is MNHNY, CDR2 SVGAGI, per germline (reference sequence). This CDR3 reads CASSPYRWPQHF. Here the CDR3 DNA reads TGTGCCAGCAGTCCATACAGGTGGCCCCAGCATTTT.

V and J are TRBV6-4 and TRBJ2-3, with 8 bases that match TRBD1. V gave up 3 bases and J gave up 1 base; unmatched junction bases: 6. CDR3 length: 16 amino acids. Germline V gene data show CDR1 as MRHNA and CDR2 as SNTAGT. CDR3 sequence (DNA): TGTGCCAGCAGTGAGACCCCGACAGGGGGCACAGATACGCAGTATTTT. Its translation is CASSETPTGGTDTQYF.

This clone is medium-sized. Other DNA variants within this sample encode the same CDR3. The V gene is TRBV7-8, the J gene TRBJ2-7; TRBD1 might be the D (5 bases). The V end lost 2 bases, the J end lost 0 bases, and 11 bases lay between the germline ends. CDR1 is SGHVS and CDR2 is FQNEAQ in the germline V gene. CDR3 length: 15 residues. CDR3 loop: CASSLYQGSSYEQYF. DNA of the CDR3: TGTGCCAGCAGCTTATATCAGGGTTCCTCCTACGAGCAGTACTTC.

This chain joins TRBV15 and TRBJ2-3; 7 nucleotides match TRBD2. The CDR3 is 14 residues long. Trimming at V came to 6 bases and at J to 2 bases, leaving 5 bases not matched to a gene. Per germline, CDR1 LNHNV and CDR2 YYDKDF (reference sequence). The CDR3 DNA reads TGTGCCACCAGTCCGGGAGGACCCACAGATACGCAGTATTTT. Protein sequence: CATSPGGPTDTQYF.

The chain carries TRBV10-3 and TRBJ2-3; D perhaps matches TRBD2 (5 bases). The germline V and J ends were trimmed by 3 bases and 3 bases, with 13 bases remaining between them. Germline V CDR1 and CDR2: ENHRY, SYGVKD. The CDR3 sequence is 15 residues long. As DNA, the CDR3 is TGTGCCATCAGTGACGGGATAGGGAATACAGATACGCAGTATTTT. It specifies CAISDGIGNTDTQYF.

V gene TRBV7-2 combines with J gene TRBJ1-1, with D uncertain. Trimming removed 1 base at V and 11 bases at J, with 17 bases between. This CDR3 has 14 residues. CDR1 and CDR2 (germline): SGHTA, FQGNSA. CDR3 protein: CASSLEGGTDGAFF. In DNA form, the CDR3 reads TGTGCCAGCAGCTTAGAAGGTGGTACGGACGGGGCTTTCTTT.

The CDR3 sequence: CASSEMAGGSYNEQFF. CDR3 nucleotides: TGTGCCAGCAGTGAGATGGCGGGAGGTTCCTACAATGAGCAGTTCTTC. The chain joins TRBV6-1 to TRBJ2-1, with 8 bases fitting TRBD2. The germline gives CDR1 MNHNS, CDR2 SASEGT. This CDR3 is built from 16 residues. With V trimmed by 3 bases and J by 1 base, 5 bases remained unmatched.

The chain carries TRBV5-1 and TRBJ2-5, with D possibly matching TRBD2 (6 bases). Germline V lookup: CDR1 SGHRS, CDR2 YFSETQ. V was clipped by 3 bases and J by 0 bases, with 18 bases between them. The CDR3 contains 17 residues. The CDR3 DNA follows: TGCGCCAGCAGCTGGCCCGGTGGACTAACGGACCAAGAGACCCAGTACTTC. Translating gives CASSWPGGLTDQETQYF.

This clone was seen just once. The gene calls are TRBV27 and TRBJ2-1; D remains unclear. CDR1 is MNHEY and CDR2 is SMNVEV in the germline V gene (reference sequence). The CDR3 has 13 residues. Trimming removed 2 bases from V and 3 bases from J, with 5 bases in between. CDR3 coding DNA: TGTGCCAGCAGTTTAAGGTACTACAATGAGCAGTTCTTC. It is translated as CASSLRYYNEQFF.

The chain is built from TRBV11-2 and TRBJ1-2; D uncertain. Trimming removed 3 bases from V and 4 bases from J, with 9 bases in between. The CDR3 spans 13 residues. CDR1 SGHAT and CDR2 FQNNGV come from the germline V gene. The CDR3 loop reads CASSFGPVYGYTF. For the CDR3, the DNA is TGTGCCAGCAGCTTCGGACCGGTCTATGGCTACACCTTC.

This CDR3 is CASSPTRVGYYGYTF. The CDR3, as DNA: TGTGCCAGCAGTCCAACCAGGGTGGGGTACTATGGCTACACCTTC. The V gene is TRBV2, the J gene TRBJ1-2, with D possibly being TRBD1 (5 bases). V was trimmed by 5 bases and J by 3 bases, leaving 16 bases between them. The CDR3 spans 15 residues. The germline CDR1 and CDR2 sequences are SNHLY and FYNNEI. Drawing the rest from reference TRBV2 and TRBJ1-2, the complete variable domain is EPEVTQTPSHQVTQMGQEVILRCVPISNHLYFYWYRQILGQKVEFLVSFYNNEISEKSEIFDDQFSVERPDGSNFTLKIRSTKLEDSAMYFCASSPTRVGYYGYTFGSGTRLTVV.